This T cell receptor (beta chain) was obtained from a study of blood T cell repertoires in COVID-19. Across the study: Specimens from acute and convalescent COVID-19 originated in the United States, Italy and Spain.

Profiling relied on immunoSEQ multiplex PCR, and the TCRdb table lists in-frame clones only, not all of them. The data contain about 260,000 clones, around 87% of them seen just once; the ten biggest clones take up 2.3%. Germline V CDR1 and CDR2: SGHNT, YYREEE (reference sequence). With 0 bases clipped from V and 5 bases from J, the junction kept 4 bases outside the gene matches. The CDR3 runs 14 residues. The sequence came from a woman in her 50s with acute or convalescent COVID-19. Sequenced sample: peripheral blood. The genes are TRBV5-4 and TRBJ1-2, with 7 bases aligning to TRBD1. The CDR3 bases are TGTGCCAGCAGCTTGGGACAGGGCTCATATGGCTACACCTTC. Residues: CASSLGQGSYGYTF.